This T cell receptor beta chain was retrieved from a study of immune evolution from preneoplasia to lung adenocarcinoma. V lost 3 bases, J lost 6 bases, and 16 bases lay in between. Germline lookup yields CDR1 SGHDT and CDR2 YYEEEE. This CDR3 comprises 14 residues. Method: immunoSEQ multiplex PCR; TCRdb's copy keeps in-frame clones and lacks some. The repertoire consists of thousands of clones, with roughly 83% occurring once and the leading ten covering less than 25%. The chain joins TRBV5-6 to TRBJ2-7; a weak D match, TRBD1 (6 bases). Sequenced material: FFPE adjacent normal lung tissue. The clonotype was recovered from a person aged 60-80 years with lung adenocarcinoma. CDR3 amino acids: CASSSGQYGGEQYF. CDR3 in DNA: TGTGCCAGCAGCTCCGGACAGTACGGTGGCGAGCAGTACTTC.